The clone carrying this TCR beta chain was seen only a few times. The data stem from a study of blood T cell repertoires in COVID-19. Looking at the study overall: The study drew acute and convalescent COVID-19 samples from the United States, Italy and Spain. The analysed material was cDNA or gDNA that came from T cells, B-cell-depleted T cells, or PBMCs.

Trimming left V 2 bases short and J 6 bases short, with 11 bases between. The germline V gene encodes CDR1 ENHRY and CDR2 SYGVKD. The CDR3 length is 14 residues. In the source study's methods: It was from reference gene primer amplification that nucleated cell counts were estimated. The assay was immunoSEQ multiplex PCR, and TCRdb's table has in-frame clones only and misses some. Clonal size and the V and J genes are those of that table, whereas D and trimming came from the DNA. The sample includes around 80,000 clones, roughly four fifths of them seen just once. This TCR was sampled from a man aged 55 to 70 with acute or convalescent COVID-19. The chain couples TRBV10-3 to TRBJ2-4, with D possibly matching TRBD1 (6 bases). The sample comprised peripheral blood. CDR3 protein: CAISEQGIGNIQYF. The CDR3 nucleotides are TGTGCCATCAGTGAGCAGGGGATCGGAAACATTCAGTACTTC.